Listed below are T cell receptor beta chains from one sample, sequenced in a study of siplizumab effects on memory and regulatory T cells. Only in-frame clones appear in the TCRdb table, and some are missing; sequencing was by immunoSEQ multiplex PCR. The sample records around 100,000 clones, 75% to 95% being singletons. The sample taken for sequencing was CD4+ T cells sorted from blood. The source is a human donor in good health. CDR3s include the opening cysteine and the closing phenylalanine or tryptophan. The order of the fields is clone size, V gene, D gene, CDR3 length, J gene, CDR3 protein, CDR3 DNA. A D gene is named only where the DNA matches it firmly. The size field is filled for only some rows; it gives once, few, many or a size class.

>.|TRBV18|TRBD1|15|TRBJ2-4
CASSPAGRGKNIQYF
TGTGCCAGCTCACCGGCGGGCAGGGGGAAAAACATTCAGTACTTC
>.|TRBV7-3|.|16|TRBJ2-2
CASSLMGPTNTGELFF
TGTGCCAGCAGCTTAATGGGTCCGACGAACACCGGGGAGCTGTTTTTT
>.|TRBV9|TRBD1|14|TRBJ1-4
CASSADRGNEKLFF
TGTGCCAGCAGCGCGGACAGGGGAAATGAAAAACTGTTTTTT
>.|TRBV5-1|TRBD2|16|TRBJ2-2
CASSPGTSGITGELFF
TGCGCCAGCAGCCCGGGGACTAGCGGGATCACCGGGGAGCTGTTTTTT
>.|TRBV29-1|TRBD1|12|TRBJ1-2
CSGRQGDYGYTF
TGCAGCGGGCGACAGGGGGACTATGGCTACACCTTC
>.|TRBV7-3|.|16|TRBJ1-2
CASSPGAGSGSTGYTF
TGTGCCAGCAGCCCCGGGGCCGGCTCCGGGAGTACCGGCTACACCTTC
>.|TRBV18|TRBD1|16|TRBJ2-6
CASSPPTGLGANVLTF
TGTGCCAGCTCACCTCCGACAGGGCTTGGGGCCAACGTCCTGACTTTC
>.|TRBV30|.|14|TRBJ1-3
CAWKGVSFGNTIYF
TGTGCCTGGAAAGGGGTGTCATTTGGAAACACCATATATTTT
>.|TRBV4-2|TRBD1|15|TRBJ2-2
CASSPDRVYTGELFF
TGTGCCAGCAGCCCCGACAGGGTTTACACCGGGGAGCTGTTTTTT
>.|TRBV4-3|.|14|TRBJ2-7
CASSHVGTPYEQYF
TGCGCCAGCAGCCATGTAGGGACCCCCTACGAGCAGTACTTC
>.|TRBV7-6|.|13|TRBJ2-7
CASSYPFGYEQYF
TGTGCCAGCAGCTACCCTTTCGGGTACGAGCAGTACTTC
>.|TRBV27|.|12|TRBJ1-2
CASSFNSYGYTF
TGTGCCAGCAGTTTTAACAGCTATGGCTACACCTTC
>.|TRBV2|TRBD1|9|TRBJ1-2
CTTGGGYTF
TGCACCACAGGGGGTGGCTACACCTTC
>.|TRBV9|TRBD2|16|TRBJ2-6
CASSARDYWGANVLTF
TGTGCCAGCAGCGCAAGGGACTACTGGGGGGCCAACGTCCTGACTTTC
>.|TRBV2|.|13|TRBJ1-1
CASSEREGTEAFF
TGTGCCAGCAGTGAACGGGAGGGCACTGAAGCTTTCTTT
>.|TRBV20-1|.|11|TRBJ2-5
CSAQRGETQYF
TGCAGTGCACAACGAGGAGAGACCCAGTACTTC
>.|TRBV9|.|13|TRBJ2-5
CASSGLPWETQYF
TGTGCCAGCAGCGGACTACCTTGGGAGACCCAGTACTTC
>.|TRBV10-3|.|14|TRBJ1-1
CAISGPGGDTEAFF
TGTGCCATCAGTGGGCCCGGGGGGGACACTGAAGCTTTCTTT
>few|TRBV6-6|.|12|TRBJ1-5
CASRLFNQPQHF
TGTGCCAGCAGACTCTTCAATCAGCCCCAGCATTTT
>.|TRBV6-5|.|14|TRBJ1-6
CASSYGVLGSPLHF
TGTGCCAGCAGTTACGGAGTCTTAGGGTCACCCCTCCACTTT
>.|TRBV5-4|.|15|TRBJ2-3
CASSLGAASADTQYF
TGTGCCAGCAGCTTGGGAGCTGCTAGCGCAGATACGCAGTATTTT
>.|TRBV7-2|.|15|TRBJ2-5
CASSQRATAGETQYF
TGTGCCAGCAGCCAGCGGGCCACGGCGGGGGAGACCCAGTACTTC
>.|TRBV18|.|15|TRBJ1-1
CASSPTTGTGTEAFF
TGTGCCAGCTCGCCGACGACAGGAACAGGGACTGAAGCTTTCTTT
>.|TRBV19|.|15|TRBJ2-5
CASSIGQGRGETQYF
TGTGCCAGTAGTATAGGGCAGGGACGGGGAGAGACCCAGTACTTC
>.|TRBV19|.|18|TRBJ1-6
CASSSGRSPGSYNSPLHF
TGTGCCAGTAGTAGCGGCAGGTCGCCCGGCTCCTATAATTCACCCCTCCACTTT
>.|TRBV28|.|15|TRBJ1-1
CASSFWQGSGTEAFF
TGTGCCAGCAGTTTCTGGCAGGGCAGCGGCACTGAAGCTTTCTTT
>.|TRBV5-1|TRBD1|16|TRBJ1-2
CASSLVGSDRSYGYTF
TGCGCCAGCAGCTTGGTGGGATCGGACAGGTCGTATGGCTACACCTTC
>.|TRBV6-5|.|14|TRBJ1-5
CASSYGGSNQPQHF
TGTGCCAGCAGTTATGGGGGTAGCAATCAGCCCCAGCATTTT
>few|TRBV6-5|.|14|TRBJ1-5
CASRSGQSNQPQHF
TGTGCCAGCAGGTCCGGACAGAGCAATCAGCCCCAGCATTTT
>once|TRBV27|.|15|TRBJ2-2
CASSPRGINTGELFF
TGTGCCAGCAGTCCCCGGGGGATCAACACCGGGGAGCTGTTTTTT
>.|TRBV15|.|14|TRBJ1-6
CATSRDPPASPLHF
TGTGCCACCAGCAGAGATCCGCCCGCCTCACCCCTCCACTTT
>.|TRBV11-2|.|15|TRBJ1-1
CASGGTGRVNTEAFF
TGTGCCAGCGGCGGGACCGGTCGGGTGAACACTGAAGCTTTCTTT